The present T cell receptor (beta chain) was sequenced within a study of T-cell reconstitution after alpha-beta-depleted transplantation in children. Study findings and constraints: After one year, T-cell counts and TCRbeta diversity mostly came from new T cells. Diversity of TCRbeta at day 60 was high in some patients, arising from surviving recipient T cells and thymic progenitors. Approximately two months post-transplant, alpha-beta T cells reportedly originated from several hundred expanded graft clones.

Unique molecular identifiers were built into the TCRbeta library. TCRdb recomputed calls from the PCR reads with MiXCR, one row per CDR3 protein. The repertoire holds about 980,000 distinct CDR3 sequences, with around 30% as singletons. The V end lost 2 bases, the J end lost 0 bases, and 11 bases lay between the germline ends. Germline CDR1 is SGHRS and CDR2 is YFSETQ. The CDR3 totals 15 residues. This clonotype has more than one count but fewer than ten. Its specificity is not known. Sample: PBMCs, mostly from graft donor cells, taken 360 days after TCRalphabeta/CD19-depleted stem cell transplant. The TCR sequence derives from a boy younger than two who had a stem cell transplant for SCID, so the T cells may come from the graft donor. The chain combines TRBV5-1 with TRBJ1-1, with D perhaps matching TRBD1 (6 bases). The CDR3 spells CASSLRTDMNTEAFF. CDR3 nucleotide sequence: TGCGCCAGCAGCTTAAGGACAGACATGAACACTGAAGCTTTCTTT.